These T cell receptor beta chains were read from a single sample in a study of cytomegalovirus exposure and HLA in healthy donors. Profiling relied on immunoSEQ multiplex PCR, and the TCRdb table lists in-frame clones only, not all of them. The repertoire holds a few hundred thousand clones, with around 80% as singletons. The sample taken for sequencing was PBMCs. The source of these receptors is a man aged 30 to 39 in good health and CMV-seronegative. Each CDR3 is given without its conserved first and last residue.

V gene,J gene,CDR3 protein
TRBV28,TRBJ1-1,ASRVDRVRTEAF
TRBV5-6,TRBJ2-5,ASSPMGLETQY
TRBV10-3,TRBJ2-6,ATGTGSGASVLT
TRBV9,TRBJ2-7,ASSVEGTGVEQY
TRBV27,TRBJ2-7,ASSYSDSNYEQY
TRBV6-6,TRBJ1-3,ASSTPDSYSGNTIY
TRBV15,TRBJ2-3,ATSRETSGASGTQY
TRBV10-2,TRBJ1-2,ASKGTGGESHYGYT
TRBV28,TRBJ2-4,ASRGHGKNIQY
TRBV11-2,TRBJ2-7,ASSSGTGSYLGSYEQY
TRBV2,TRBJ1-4,ASSEALIRAGNEKLF
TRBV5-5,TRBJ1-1,ASSPRTGAGNTEAF
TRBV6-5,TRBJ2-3,ASRGGKSPDTQY
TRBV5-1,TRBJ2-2,ASSQSGATGELF
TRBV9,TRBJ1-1,ASSETQGPNEAF
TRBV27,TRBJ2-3,ASRPLAGGPTDTQY
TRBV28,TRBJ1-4,ASKTGGEKLF
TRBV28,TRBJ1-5,ASSFPGSSNQPQH
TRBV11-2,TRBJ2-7,ASSLDPEAQY
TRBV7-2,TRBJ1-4,ASSQDRGDEKLF
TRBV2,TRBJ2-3,ASSSKRNLSTDTQY
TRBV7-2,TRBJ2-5,ASSLGVAAGGRY
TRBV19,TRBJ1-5,ATKNPTVPSNQPQH
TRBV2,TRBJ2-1,ASRPGLPINEQF
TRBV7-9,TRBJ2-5,ASSPGGQETQY
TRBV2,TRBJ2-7,ASSETFFTAYEQY
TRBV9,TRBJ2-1,ASSAEGGGFYNEQF
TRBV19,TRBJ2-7,ASSQGQAAYEQY
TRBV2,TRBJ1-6,ASTGDFDSPLH
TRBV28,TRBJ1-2,ASRKTGDYGYT
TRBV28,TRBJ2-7,ASSLGPSYEQY
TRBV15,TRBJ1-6,ATSREGRINSPLH
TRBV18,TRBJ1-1,ASSPGQNTEAF
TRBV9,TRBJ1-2,ASSVGTGGVNGYT
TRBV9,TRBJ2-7,ASSGDRGYEQY
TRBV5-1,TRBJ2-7,ASSLETGSSYEQY
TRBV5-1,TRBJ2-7,ASSLTEGIEQY
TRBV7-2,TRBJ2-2,ASSLALAGRNTGELF
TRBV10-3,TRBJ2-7,AISEAGQTTYEQY
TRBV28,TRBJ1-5,ASSLSGVLAHQPQH
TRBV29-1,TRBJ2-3,SVGVPRGPDTQY
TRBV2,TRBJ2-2,AIRGYADTGELF
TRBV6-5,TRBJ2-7,ASSYSRTGGREQY
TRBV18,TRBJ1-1,ASAEATEAF
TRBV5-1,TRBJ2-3,ASSLVYTDTQY
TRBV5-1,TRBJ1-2,ASSWQGARGYT
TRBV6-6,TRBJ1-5,ASSYWAANQPQH
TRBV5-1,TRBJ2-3,ASSLGTLTDTDTQY
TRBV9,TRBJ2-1,ASSGPGYDEQF
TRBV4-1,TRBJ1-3,ASSQDPMTGVSGNTIY
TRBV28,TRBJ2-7,ASSLFSAGSYEQY